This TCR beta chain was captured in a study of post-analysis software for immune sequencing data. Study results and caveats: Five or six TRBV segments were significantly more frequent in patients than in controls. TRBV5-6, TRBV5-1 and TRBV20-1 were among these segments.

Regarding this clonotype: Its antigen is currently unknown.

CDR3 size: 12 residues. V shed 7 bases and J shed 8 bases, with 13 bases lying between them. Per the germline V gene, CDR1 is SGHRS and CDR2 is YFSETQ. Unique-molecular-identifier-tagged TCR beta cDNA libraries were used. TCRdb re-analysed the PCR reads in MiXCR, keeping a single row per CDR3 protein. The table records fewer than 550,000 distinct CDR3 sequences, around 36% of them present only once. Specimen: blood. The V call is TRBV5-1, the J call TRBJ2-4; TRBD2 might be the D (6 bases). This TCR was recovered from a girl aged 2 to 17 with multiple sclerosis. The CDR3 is CASGMTGDIQYF. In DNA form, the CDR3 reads TGCGCCAGCGGCATGACGGGAGACATTCAGTACTTC.